What follows are 12 T cell receptor beta chains derived from one specimen sequenced in a study of T-cell reconstitution after alpha-beta-depleted transplantation in children listed by TCRdb under 2016. Library preparation employed PCR. TCRdb records Illumina HiSeq 2500 as the sequencer. Molecular barcoding was employed in the preparation of TCR libraries, with unique molecular identifiers being used to normalize TCRbeta repertoire quantification. TCRdb reran the public reads through fastp at Q25 and MiXCR, keeping productive beta chains. CDR3 protein sequences are deduplicated, and each keeps its most common genes and DNA. In this sample the table shows about 870,000 distinct CDR3 sequences, 16% of which occur a single time. The top ten hold approximately 4.5% of the sample. The treatment or condition label corresponds to: allogeneic hematopoietic cell transplantation with graft depleted of TCRalphabeta T cells and CD19 B cells.

The source material was PBMCs, mostly from graft donor cells, sampled 360 days after TCRalphabeta/CD19-depleted stem cell transplant. The receptors here all came from a male patient younger than 18 who had a stem cell transplant for acute lymphoblastic leukemia, so the T cells may come from the graft donor.

This clonotype was recorded many times. The chain recombines TRBV12-3 or TRBV12-4 with TRBJ2-5; D possibly corresponds to TRBD1 (5 bases). V gave up 6 bases and J gave up 2 bases, with 19 bases separating them. The CDR3 has 16 amino acids. CDR3 loop: CASRSGAGITQETQYF. The CDR3 nucleotides are TGTGCCAGCAGGAGTGGGGCAGGAATTACGCAAGAGACCCAGTACTTC.

This sequence joins TRBV14 and TRBJ2-1, with 10 bases that match TRBD2. CDR1 is SGHDN, CDR2 FVKESK, per germline. The length of the CDR3 is 18 residues. The V and J ends lost 0 bases and 5 bases, in that order; junction bases with no gene match: 10. The CDR3 region has the DNA TGTGCCAGCAGCCAAGAACCTAGTACGCTAGCGGGGGACAATGAGCAGTTCTTC. Encoded protein: CASSQEPSTLAGDNEQFF.

This sequence joins TRBV29-1 and TRBJ1-5; D is possibly TRBD1 (5 bases). Germline V gives CDR1 SQVTM, CDR2 ANQGSEA. With 5 bases removed from V and 6 bases from J, the gap between germline ends came to 14 bases. CDR3 length equals 13 residues. In nucleotides, the CDR3 is TGCAGCGTTAAGGACGGTGGGGGTCAGCCCCAGCATTTT. Translating it yields CSVKDGGGQPQHF. Complete variable domain (other parts from reference TRBV29-1 and TRBJ1-5): SAVISQKPSRDICQRGTSLTIQCQVDSQVTMMFWYRQQPGQSLTLIATANQGSEATYESGFVIDKFPISRPNLTFSTLTVSNMSPEDSSIYLCSVKDGGGQPQHFGDGTRLSIL.

This clonotype was counted between two and nine times. This chain uses TRBV29-1 with TRBJ2-1; tentative D call: TRBD2 (6 bases). CDR1 SQVTM and CDR2 ANQGSEA come from the germline V gene. The CDR3 runs 11 residues. The ends were cut back, 7 bases at V and 7 bases at J, with 11 bases in the middle. CDR3 sequence: CSGTTLNEQFF. The CDR3 bases are TGCAGCGGGACTACCCTAAATGAGCAGTTCTTC.

V usage is TRBV24-1 and J usage is TRBJ1-1; 8 bases fit TRBD1. The CDR3 is 14 amino acids. Per the germline V gene, CDR1 is KGHDR and CDR2 is SFDVKD. Losses at the gene ends were 4 bases for V and 3 bases for J; bases not matched to a gene: 3. CDR3 residues: CATSDGQGYTEAFF. CDR3 nucleotides: TGTGCCACCAGTGACGGACAGGGCTACACTGAAGCTTTCTTT.

There are a few counts of this clonotype. J is TRBJ1-1 and V is TRBV10-3; TRBD1 might be the D (5 bases). The V end was cut by 3 bases, the J end by 0 bases, with 11 bases between. Germline CDR1 and CDR2: ENHRY and SYGVKD. This CDR3 region has 15 residues. The CDR3: CAISDPGMMNTEAFF. CDR3 DNA sequence: TGTGCCATCAGTGACCCAGGGATGATGAACACTGAAGCTTTCTTT.

The chain couples TRBV27 to TRBJ2-7; no reliable D call. The germline gives CDR1 MNHEY, CDR2 SMNVEV (reference sequence). CDR3 length: 13 residues. With 5 bases removed from V and 0 bases from J, the gap between germline ends came to 8 bases. DNA for the CDR3: TGTGCCAGCAGTAACGGGCCCTCCTACGAGCAGTACTTC. This gives the protein CASSNGPSYEQYF.

This clonotype was counted a single time. The chain joins TRBV4-1 to TRBJ2-1, with D uncertain. The V gene lost 4 bases and the J gene lost 2 bases, with 15 bases spanning the gap. In germline, CDR1 is MGHRA, CDR2 YSYEKL. The CDR3 is 16 amino acids. CDR3 sequence (DNA): TGCGCCAGCAGCCCGCAAGTAGGCCTCGCCTACAATGAGCAGTTCTTC. Translating gives CASSPQVGLAYNEQFF.

This clonotype was found a few times. The chain recombines TRBV7-2 with TRBJ2-5, with 11 bases aligning to TRBD2. The CDR3 is made up of 17 amino acids. The V segment lost 4 bases and the J segment 1 base; nucleotides outside the gene matches: 8. Germline V gene sequence: CDR1 SGHTA, CDR2 FQGNSA. The CDR3 bases are TGTGCCAGCAGCTCTCGACTAGCGGGAAATTTCCAAGAGACCCAGTACTTC. Translated, it gives CASSSRLAGNFQETQYF.

This clonotype appeared many times. The rearrangement links TRBV6-5 to TRBJ2-7; TRBD2 agrees at 8 bases. Germline CDR1 and CDR2: MNHEY and SVGAGI. With V trimmed by 9 bases and J by 4 bases, 14 bases remained unmatched. This CDR3 region has 15 residues. CDR3 sequence: CASFGFGSGKYEQYF. DNA of the CDR3: TGTGCCAGTTTTGGGTTTGGTAGCGGGAAGTACGAGCAGTACTTC.

This clonotype was seen more than once but under ten times. The chain joins TRBV4-2 to TRBJ2-1, with 7 bases that match TRBD2. J lost 8 bases, V lost 2 bases, and 9 bases had no gene match. The CDR3 loop spans 15 amino acids. The germline gives CDR1 LGHNA, CDR2 YNFKEQ. CDR3 region: CASSQPGLGVHEQFF. DNA for the CDR3: TGTGCCAGCAGCCAACCTGGACTAGGGGTCCATGAGCAGTTCTTC.

In this sample, this clonotype turned up a few times. This chain connects TRBV14 to TRBJ2-7; TRBD1 matches 10 bases. Germline V CDR1 and CDR2: SGHDN, FVKESK. CDR3 size: 15 residues. J lost 2 bases, V lost 4 bases, and 5 bases had no gene match. The CDR3 DNA is TGTGCCAGCAGCCGCTGGACAGGGGGAGCCTACGAGCAGTACTTC. It yields the protein CASSRWTGGAYEQYF.